This T cell receptor beta chain was captured by sequencing in a study of T cell repertoires in cytomegalovirus infection. Regarding this clonotype: Its antigen is not identified.

J was trimmed by 1 base and V by 7 bases; bases with no gene match: 11. The germline CDR1 and CDR2 sequences are MNHEY and SVGAGI. CDR3 size: 17 residues. MiXCR, run by TCRdb on the reads, gives a single entry per CDR3 protein. The sample consists of hundreds of thousands of distinct CDR3 sequences, approximately 33% of them appearing once. The specimen was cultured CD8+ T cells from PBMCs, collected from culture after CMV antigen stimulation. The TCR was taken from a human donor in good health (CMV status not recorded). Some clones in this sample may be carry-over from other donors' samples. The chain has TRBV6-5 and TRBJ2-3; 10 positions match TRBD1. The CDR3 loop reads CASTPGQGTIRTDTQYF. CDR3 bases: TGTGCCAGCACACCGGGACAGGGGACAATTCGCACAGATACGCAGTATTTT.